These 17 T cell receptor beta chains were all obtained from the same sample, sequenced in a study of shared clonotypes between healthy human individuals. Naive CD8 cells, CD45RO-negative and positively selected for CCR7, excluded terminally differentiated effector memory CD45RA+ cells. Sequencing used immunoSEQ multiplex PCR; TCRdb keeps in-frame clones, though not all of them. Of more than 600,000 clones listed, about 91% are singletons. The source material was naive CD8+ T cells sorted from blood. These receptors came from a man aged 30 to 39 in good health.

This clone appeared once. The CDR3: CASSLAPSGQETQYF. The CDR3 coding sequence is TGTGCCAGCAGCTTAGCTCCTAGCGGACAAGAGACCCAGTACTTC. The gene calls are TRBV7-9 and TRBJ2-5; 7 bases line up with TRBD2. The germline CDR1 and CDR2 sequences are SEHNR and FQNEAQ (reference sequence). This CDR3 contains 15 residues. Trimming at V came to 0 bases and at J to 2 bases, leaving 3 bases not matched to a gene. The whole variable domain, remainder taken from reference TRBV7-9 and TRBJ2-5, is DTGVSQNPRHKITKRGQNVTFRCDPISEHNRLYWYRQTLGQGPEFLTYFQNEAQLEKSRLLSDRFSAERPKGSFSTLEIQRTEQGDSAMYLCASSLAPSGQETQYFGPGTRLLVL.

A word on this clone: The sample holds other DNA sequences that translate to the same CDR3. This chain links TRBV5-1 with TRBJ2-7; D is ambiguous. Trimming stripped 0 bases from V and 7 bases from J, with 5 bases between. The CDR3 runs 11 residues. CDR1 SGHRS and CDR2 YFSETQ come from the germline V gene. The CDR3, as DNA: TGCGCCAGCAGCTTGGTAGGGGAGCAGTACTTC. Its protein is CASSLVGEQYF.

V gene TRBV29-1 combines with J gene TRBJ2-3, with TRBD1 identical over 9 bases. Trimming removed 6 bases from V and 7 bases from J; junction bases left unmatched: 8. The CDR3 is 13 residues long. CDR1 and CDR2 (germline): SQVTM, ANQGSEA. CDR3 DNA: TGCAGCGTCCGGGACAGGGTGCAAAATACGCAGTATTTT. This codes for CSVRDRVQNTQYF.

This chain uses TRBV5-5 with TRBJ1-1; D perhaps matches TRBD1 (5 bases). The CDR3 runs 14 residues. Deletions cut 6 bases from V and 1 base from J, with 13 bases between. The germline V gene has CDR1 SGHKS and CDR2 YYEKEE (reference sequence). The CDR3 loop reads CASTPGGRNTEAFF. In DNA, the CDR3 is TGTGCCAGCACCCCGGGGGGTCGGAACACTGAAGCTTTCTTT.

This chain joins TRBV5-6 and TRBJ2-7, with D maybe TRBD1 (6 bases). Trimming removed 2 bases at V and 2 bases at J, with 11 bases between. Germline CDR1 and CDR2: SGHDT and YYEEEE. The CDR3 runs to 14 residues. This CDR3 is CASSFSDRTYEQYF. CDR3 bases: TGTGCCAGCAGCTTTTCGGACAGAACCTACGAGCAGTACTTC. Full variable domain (outside the CDR3, taken from reference TRBV5-6 and TRBJ2-7): DAGVTQSPTHLIKTRGQQVTLRCSPKSGHDTVSWYQQALGQGPQFIFQYYEEEERQRGNFPDRFSGHQFPNYSSELNVNALLLGDSALYLCASSFSDRTYEQYFGPGTRLTVT.

V gene TRBV7-3 combines with J gene TRBJ2-2; 9 nucleotides agree with TRBD1. Germline V gene sequence: CDR1 SGHTA, CDR2 FQGTGA. This CDR3 is built from 16 residues. Trimming at V came to 4 bases and at J to 1 base, leaving 4 bases not matched to a gene. CDR3 coding DNA: TGTGCCAGCAGCTCACCGGGACAGGGGAACACCGGGGAGCTGTTTTTT. This translates into CASSSPGQGNTGELFF.

The count of this clone is one. The chain has TRBV6-5 and TRBJ1-5, with a tentative D call TRBD1 (5 bases). Germline-derived CDR1 and CDR2 are MNHEY and SVGAGI. The V and J ends lost 2 bases and 9 bases respectively, with 14 bases between them. There are 14 residues in the CDR3. CDR3 protein: CASSYVSGDPPQHF. CDR3 coding DNA: TGTGCCAGCAGTTACGTGTCGGGGGACCCGCCCCAGCATTTT.

CDR3 loop: CASSTGLAFADTQYF. CDR3 bases: TGTGCCAGCAGTACGGGACTAGCGTTTGCAGATACGCAGTATTTT. The chain has TRBV13 and TRBJ2-3, with 10 bases that match TRBD2. V lost 6 bases, J lost 4 bases, and 7 bases stayed unmatched. The CDR3 consists of 15 residues. The germline gives CDR1 PRHDT, CDR2 FYEKMQ (reference sequence).

This chain links TRBV4-3 with TRBJ2-7; weak D call: TRBD2 (5 bases). The CDR3 length is 16 residues. V was pared by 0 bases and J by 2 bases, with 14 bases between. CDR1 is LGHNA, CDR2 YSLEER, per germline. CDR3 loop: CASSQDRGVIPYEQYF. The CDR3 coding sequence is TGCGCCAGCAGCCAAGATCGGGGTGTGATCCCCTACGAGCAGTACTTC.

The V call is TRBV7-9, the J call TRBJ2-7; perhaps TRBD2 as D (6 bases). Per germline, CDR1 SEHNR and CDR2 FQNEAQ (reference sequence). The CDR3 extends over 16 amino acids. Trimming pared 1 base from V and 3 bases from J, leaving 16 bases between. The CDR3 loop reads CASSLVPISGVYEQYF. For the CDR3, the DNA is TGTGCCAGCAGCTTAGTCCCGATTAGCGGTGTCTACGAGCAGTACTTC.

V and J are TRBV19 and TRBJ2-7, with 7 bases fitting TRBD1. The CDR3 contains 13 residues. Unmatched junction bases numbered 3, after V lost 4 bases and J lost 3 bases. CDR1 LNHDA and CDR2 SQIVND come from the germline V gene (reference sequence). This chain's CDR3 is CASSKGAGYEQYF. The CDR3 bases are TGTGCCAGTAGTAAGGGGGCTGGCTACGAGCAGTACTTC.

Concerning this clone itself: Other DNA sequences within the sample encode an identical CDR3. The J gene is TRBJ1-5, the V gene TRBV27; D is possibly TRBD1 (6 bases). CDR3 length: 14 amino acids. V was trimmed by 6 bases and J by 3 bases, leaving 12 bases between them. The V gene's germline CDR1 is MNHEY and CDR2 SMNVEV (reference sequence). DNA for the CDR3: TGTGCCAGCAGCCCCCAGGGGTACAATCAGCCCCAGCATTTT. This translates into CASSPQGYNQPQHF.

This chain links TRBV7-9 with TRBJ2-7; TRBD2 is a possible D gene (6 bases). Germline V gene sequence: CDR1 SEHNR, CDR2 FQNEAQ (reference sequence). Trimming removed 2 bases at V and 4 bases at J, with 18 bases between. The CDR3 length is 16 residues. The CDR3 nucleotides are TGTGCCAGCAGCTTAATTTCGGGAGAAGGCCGTTACGAGCAGTACTTC. Translating it yields CASSLISGEGRYEQYF.

The gene calls are TRBV28 and TRBJ2-7; D not certain. Trimming stripped 3 bases from V and 5 bases from J, with 11 bases between. The germline CDR1 and CDR2 sequences are MDHEN and SYDVKM. This CDR3 is 13 amino acids long. This chain's CDR3 is CASSFVGSHEQYF. CDR3 bases: TGTGCCAGCAGTTTTGTGGGCAGCCACGAGCAGTACTTC.

The V and J genes are TRBV6-6 and TRBJ2-3, with 12 bases fitting TRBD2. V gave up 2 bases and J gave up 6 bases; unmatched junction bases: 6. This CDR3 is 16 amino acids long. Germline CDR1 MNHNY, CDR2 SVGAGI (reference sequence). CDR3: CASSYLRLAGEDTQYF. The CDR3 region has the DNA TGTGCCAGCAGTTACCTAAGACTAGCGGGAGAGGATACGCAGTATTTT.

The gene calls are TRBV6-6 and TRBJ2-5, with D maybe TRBD2 (6 bases). Trimming stripped 6 bases from V and 4 bases from J, with 9 bases between. This CDR3 is built from 12 residues. CDR1 MNHNY and CDR2 SVGAGI come from the germline V gene (reference sequence). In DNA, the CDR3 is TGTGCCAGCAGCCGGCGGGGAGAGACCCAGTACTTC. Protein product: CASSRRGETQYF.

The chain couples TRBV29-1 to TRBJ1-1; a possible D gene is TRBD1 (6 bases). Germline CDR1 and CDR2: SQVTM and ANQGSEA. V gave up 5 bases and J gave up 1 base, with 11 bases separating them. There are 13 residues in the CDR3. The CDR3 nucleotides are TGCAGCGTTCTCGGGACAACGAACACTGAAGCTTTCTTT. Its translation: CSVLGTTNTEAFF.